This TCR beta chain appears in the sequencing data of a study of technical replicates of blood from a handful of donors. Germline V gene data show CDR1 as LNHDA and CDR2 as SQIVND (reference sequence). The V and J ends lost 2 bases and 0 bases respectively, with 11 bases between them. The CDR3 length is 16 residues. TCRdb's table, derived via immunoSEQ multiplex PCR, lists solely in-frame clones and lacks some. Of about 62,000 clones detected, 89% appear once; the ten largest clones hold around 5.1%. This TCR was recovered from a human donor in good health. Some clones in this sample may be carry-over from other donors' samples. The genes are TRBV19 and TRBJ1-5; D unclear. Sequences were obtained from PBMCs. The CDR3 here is CASSIFAVNSNQPQHF. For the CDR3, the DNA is TGTGCCAGTAGTATATTTGCGGTGAATAGCAATCAGCCCCAGCATTTT.